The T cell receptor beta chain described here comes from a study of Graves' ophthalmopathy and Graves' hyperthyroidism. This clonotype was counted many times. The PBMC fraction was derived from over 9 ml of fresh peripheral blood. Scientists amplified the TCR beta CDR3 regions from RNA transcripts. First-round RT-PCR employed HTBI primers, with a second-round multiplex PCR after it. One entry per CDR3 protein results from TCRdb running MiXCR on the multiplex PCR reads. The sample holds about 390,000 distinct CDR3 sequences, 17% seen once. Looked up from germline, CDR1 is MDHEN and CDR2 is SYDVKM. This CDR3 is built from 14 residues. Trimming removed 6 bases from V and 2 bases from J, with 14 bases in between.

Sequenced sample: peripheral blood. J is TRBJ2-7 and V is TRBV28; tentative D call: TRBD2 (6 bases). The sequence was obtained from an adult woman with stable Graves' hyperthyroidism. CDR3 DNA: TGTGCCAGCAGCTACGGAGGAGGGACCTACGAGCAGTACTTC. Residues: CASSYGGGTYEQYF.